This entry describes one TCR beta chain. As handled by the study authors: Amplification of reference gene primers was used by the study to estimate nucleated cell counts. Assay used: immunoSEQ multiplex PCR; TCRdb lists only in-frame clones, some missing. V and J calls plus clone size are reproduced from that table; the DNA served to infer D and trimming. The sample lists over 120,000 clones; about nine tenths were seen once. Assignment of participants to cohorts was predicated upon participant-reported clinical history. The recovered donors of Cohort 3 showed two negative PCRs, clearance, or symptom resolution. The data are from a study of blood T cell repertoires in COVID-19. Study details: The study drew acute and convalescent COVID-19 samples from the United States, Italy and Spain.

The CDR3 is 13 amino acids. Germline values: CDR1 GTSNPN, CDR2 SVGIG (reference sequence). V lost 3 bases to trimming and J lost 14 bases, with 17 bases between them. The chain recombines TRBV30 with TRBJ1-6; a possible D gene is TRBD1 (6 bases). Sequencing input: PBMCs or T cells enriched from blood (not recorded which). The receptor was derived from a man aged 50 or older who had recovered from COVID-19. CDR3 amino acids: CAWSQGTTKSLHF. Here the CDR3 DNA reads TGTGCCTGGAGCCAAGGGACAACGAAATCCCTCCACTTT.